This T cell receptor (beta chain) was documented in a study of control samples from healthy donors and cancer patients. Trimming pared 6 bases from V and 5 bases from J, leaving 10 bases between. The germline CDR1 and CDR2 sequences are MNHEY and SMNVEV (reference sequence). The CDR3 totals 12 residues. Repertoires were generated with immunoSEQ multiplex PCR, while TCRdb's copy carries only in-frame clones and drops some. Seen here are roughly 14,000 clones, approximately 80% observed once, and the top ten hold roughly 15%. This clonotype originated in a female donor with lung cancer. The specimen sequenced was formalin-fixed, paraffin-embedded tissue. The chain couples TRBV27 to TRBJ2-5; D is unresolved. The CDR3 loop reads CASRAVGETQYF. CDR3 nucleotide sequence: TGTGCCAGCAGGGCAGTCGGCGAGACCCAGTACTTC.